The 2 T cell receptor beta chains given below trace back to one sample, sequenced in a study of regulatory T cells in long-lasting Graves disease. To make TCR beta libraries, researchers used iRepertoire HTBI primers and Arm-PCR of CDR3 regions. TCRdb re-called the multiplex PCR reads through MiXCR, storing one row per CDR3 protein. The repertoire includes almost 350,000 distinct CDR3 sequences, about 20% of them detected once, and over 25% sits in the top ten. The time point was: persistent/refractory GD, antithyroid drugs over 5 years with positive TRAb. PBMC-derived RNA was used for the TCR library. The source material was peripheral blood mononuclear cells (PBMCs), sampled when the disease was refractory, from a patient treated with antithyroid drugs. Every receptor here comes from a female donor with Graves disease.

In its sample, this clonotype was seen a few times. This chain joins TRBV7-6 and TRBJ1-4; D ambiguous. The germline V gene has CDR1 SGHVS and CDR2 FNYEAQ. The ends were cut back, 0 bases at V and 11 bases at J, with 13 bases in the middle. The length of the CDR3 is 14 residues. The chain's CDR3 is CASSLASKGGKLFF. CDR3 DNA sequence: TGTGCCAGCAGCTTAGCGAGTAAAGGAGGGAAACTGTTTTTT.

This clonotype was counted many times. V gene TRBV11-2 combines with J gene TRBJ1-1; 7 nucleotides match TRBD1. The CDR3 is made up of 15 amino acids. Germline V gene data show CDR1 as SGHAT and CDR2 as FQNNGV. With 2 bases clipped from V and 1 base from J, the junction kept 4 bases outside the gene matches. CDR3 loop: CASSLLGQKNTEAFF. Here the CDR3 DNA reads TGTGCCAGCAGCTTATTGGGACAGAAGAACACTGAAGCTTTCTTT.